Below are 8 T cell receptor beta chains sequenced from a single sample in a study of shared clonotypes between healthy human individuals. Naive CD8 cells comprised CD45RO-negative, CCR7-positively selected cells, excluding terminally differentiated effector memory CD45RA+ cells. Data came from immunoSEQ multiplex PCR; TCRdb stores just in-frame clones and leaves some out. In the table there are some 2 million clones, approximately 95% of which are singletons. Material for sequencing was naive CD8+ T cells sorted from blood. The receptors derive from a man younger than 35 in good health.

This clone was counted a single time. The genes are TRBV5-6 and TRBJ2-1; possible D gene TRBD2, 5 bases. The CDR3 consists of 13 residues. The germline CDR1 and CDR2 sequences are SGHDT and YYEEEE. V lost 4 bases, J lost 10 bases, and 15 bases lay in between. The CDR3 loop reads CASSEDPGGEQFF. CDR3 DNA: TGTGCCAGCAGCGAGGACCCCGGCGGGGAGCAGTTCTTC.

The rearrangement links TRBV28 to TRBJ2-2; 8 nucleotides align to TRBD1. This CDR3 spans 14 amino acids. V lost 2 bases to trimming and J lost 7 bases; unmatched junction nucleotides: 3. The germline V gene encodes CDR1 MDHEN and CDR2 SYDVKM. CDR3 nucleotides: TGTGCCAGCAGTTTACAGGGGGCTGGCGGGGAGCTGTTTTTT. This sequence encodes CASSLQGAGGELFF.

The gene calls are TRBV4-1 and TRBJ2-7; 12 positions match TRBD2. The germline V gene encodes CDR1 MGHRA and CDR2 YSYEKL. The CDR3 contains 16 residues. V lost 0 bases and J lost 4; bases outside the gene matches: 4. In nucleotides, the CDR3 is TGCGCCAGCAGCCAAGAGGGCGGGACTAGCGGGTACGAGCAGTACTTC. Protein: CASSQEGGTSGYEQYF.

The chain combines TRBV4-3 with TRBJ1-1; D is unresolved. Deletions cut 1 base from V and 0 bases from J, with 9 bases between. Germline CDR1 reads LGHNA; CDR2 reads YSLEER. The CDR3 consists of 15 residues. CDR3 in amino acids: CASSQGEEMNTEAFF. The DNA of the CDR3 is TGCGCCAGCAGCCAAGGAGAGGAAATGAACACTGAAGCTTTCTTT.

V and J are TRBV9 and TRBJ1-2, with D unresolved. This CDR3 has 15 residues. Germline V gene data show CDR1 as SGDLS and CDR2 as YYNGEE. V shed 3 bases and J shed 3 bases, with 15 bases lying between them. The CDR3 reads CASSEDGAVDYGYTF. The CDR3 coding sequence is TGTGCCAGCAGCGAAGACGGCGCCGTGGACTATGGCTACACCTTC.

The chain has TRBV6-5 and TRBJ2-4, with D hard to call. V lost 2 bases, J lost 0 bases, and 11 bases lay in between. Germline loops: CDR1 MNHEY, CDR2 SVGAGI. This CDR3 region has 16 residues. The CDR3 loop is CASSYHPGLAKNIQYF. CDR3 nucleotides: TGTGCCAGCAGTTACCACCCAGGTCTAGCCAAAAACATTCAGTACTTC.

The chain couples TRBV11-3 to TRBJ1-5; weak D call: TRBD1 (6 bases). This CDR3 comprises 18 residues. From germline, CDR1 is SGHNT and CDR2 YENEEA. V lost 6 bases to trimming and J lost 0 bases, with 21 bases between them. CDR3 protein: CASSSGPFGGLSNQPQHF. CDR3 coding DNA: TGTGCCAGCAGTTCAGGCCCTTTCGGGGGGCTTAGCAATCAGCCCCAGCATTTT.

For the CDR3, the DNA is TGTGCCAGCAGTTTCGGCACTTCATCCTATGGCTACACCTTC. It translates to CASSFGTSSYGYTF. The rearrangement uses TRBV27 and TRBJ1-2; D gene unclear. V lost 3 bases to trimming and J lost 4 bases, with 12 bases between them. Germline lookup yields CDR1 MNHEY and CDR2 SMNVEV (reference sequence). The CDR3 runs 14 residues.